The clone carrying this T cell receptor (beta chain) was observed a handful of times. Its antigen is unidentified. Following extraction, RNA underwent reverse transcription to cDNA, which served as the sequencing template. Method: immunoSEQ multiplex PCR; TCRdb's copy keeps in-frame clones and lacks some. The data contain under 200,000 clones, about 60% of them singletons. In germline, CDR1 is MDHEN, CDR2 SYDVKM. V was pared by 5 bases and J by 0 bases, with 13 bases between. This CDR3 is built from 15 residues. The sample comes from a study of CD8+ T cells in alopecia areata. At the level of the study: Administration of oral tofacitinib to treated patients was at 5 to 10 mg twice daily.

Study results and limitations: Normal scalp had lower clonality than lesional scalp, with alopecia totalis/universalis lesions showing this most strongly.

Stated treatment: oral pan-JAK inhibitor, 5-10 mg twice daily. Researchers gathered lesional scalp punch biopsies and peripheral blood from patients with alopecia areata. The researchers isolated CD4+ and CD8+ T cells from PBMCs by sorting. This sample comprised CD4+ T cells sorted from blood, obtained at week 24, from a patient treated with tofacitinib. The rearrangement uses TRBV28 and TRBJ2-5; no firm D call. This sequence was found in a human donor with alopecia areata. The DNA of the CDR3 is TGTGCCAGCAGTCCCTCTTCTGGCAACCAAGAGACCCAGTACTTC. Its protein product is CASSPSSGNQETQYF.